The 30 T cell receptor beta chains listed next were all sequenced from one sample in a study of CD8 T cells in Susac syndrome. Roughly 0.45 to 1 ug RNA was reverse transcribed with random hexamers. TCRdb redid the calling of the immunoSEQ multiplex PCR reads with MiXCR, one entry per CDR3 protein. The data show 95,000 to 150,000 distinct CDR3 sequences, approximately 96% seen once. The sequencing input was CD4+ T cells from PBMCs. These receptors originate from a human donor with Susac syndrome.

In its sample, this clonotype was seen once. The V call is TRBV30, the J call TRBJ1-5; D might be TRBD1 (5 bases). The CDR3 has 13 amino acids. The germline V gene has CDR1 GTSNPN and CDR2 SVGIG (reference sequence). V dropped 0 bases and J dropped 11 bases, with 14 bases sitting between them. The CDR3 spells CAWSVQASVAQHF. Here the CDR3 DNA reads TGTGCCTGGAGTGTACAGGCGAGCGTGGCCCAGCATTTT.

The genes are TRBV7-9 and TRBJ1-1, with D possibly matching TRBD1 (6 bases). The CDR3 covers 13 residues. Trimming took 4 bases from V and 4 from J, leaving 10 bases between them. Germline V gene sequence: CDR1 SEHNR, CDR2 FQNEAQ (reference sequence). CDR3 nucleotide sequence: TGTGCCAGCAGCTCCGGACAGACCACTGAAGCTTTCTTT. Translation gives CASSSGQTTEAFF.

The rearrangement uses TRBV15 and TRBJ2-5; D unclear. In germline, CDR1 is LNHNV, CDR2 YYDKDF (reference sequence). The germline V and J ends were trimmed by 0 bases and 2 bases, with 10 bases remaining between them. The length of the CDR3 is 15 residues. CDR3 region: CATSRDGERQETQYF. CDR3 bases: TGTGCCACCAGCAGAGATGGTGAGAGACAAGAGACCCAGTACTTC. Full variable domain (remainder filled in from reference TRBV15 and TRBJ2-5): DAMVIQNPRYQVTQFGKPVTLSCSQTLNHNVMYWYQQKSSQAPKLLFHYYDKDFNNEADTPDNFQSRRPNTSFCFLDIRSPGLGDTAMYLCATSRDGERQETQYFGPGTRLLVL.

The sample holds one count of this clonotype. The rearrangement links TRBV5-1 to TRBJ2-3; no firm D call. The V gene's germline CDR1 is SGHRS and CDR2 YFSETQ. V shed 1 base and J shed 6 bases, with 6 bases lying between them. The CDR3 extends over 12 amino acids. The CDR3 here is CASSLQQDTQYF. The CDR3, as DNA: TGCGCCAGCAGCTTGCAACAGGATACGCAGTATTTT.

V usage is TRBV30 and J usage is TRBJ1-1; tentatively, D is TRBD1 (5 bases). Germline V gene sequence: CDR1 GTSNPN, CDR2 SVGIG (reference sequence). V lost 3 bases and J lost 1, with 9 bases in between. The CDR3 has 13 amino acids. The DNA for the CDR3 is TGTGCCTGGAGATTTCAGGGGAACACTGAAGCTTTCTTT. The encoded protein is CAWRFQGNTEAFF. The complete variable domain, with remaining parts taken from reference TRBV30 and TRBJ1-1, reads SQTIHQWPATLVQPVGSPLSLECTVEGTSNPNLYWYRQAAGRGLQLLFYSVGIGQISSEVPQNLSASRPQDRQFILSSKKLLLSDSGFYLCAWRFQGNTEAFFGQGTRLTVV.

This chain joins TRBV6-5 and TRBJ2-1; unclear D gene. This CDR3 has 12 amino acids. Between the trimmed V and J ends, which lost 4 bases and 6 bases, there was a span of 7 bases. Looked up from germline, CDR1 is MNHEY and CDR2 is SVGAGI. This chain's CDR3 is CASSLVGNEQFF. The CDR3 DNA follows: TGTGCCAGCAGTTTAGTGGGCAATGAGCAGTTCTTC.

The chain has TRBV18 and TRBJ2-7; a weak D match, TRBD2 (6 bases). Germline values: CDR1 KGHSH, CDR2 LQKENI. The CDR3 is made up of 15 amino acids. V lost 5 bases, J lost 5 bases, and 19 bases lay in between. In DNA form, the CDR3 reads TGTGCCAGCTCATCGCGGGATACGGTAAGCCACGAGCAGTACTTC. Amino acid sequence: CASSSRDTVSHEQYF. The full variable domain, rest sourced from reference TRBV18 and TRBJ2-7, is NAGVMQNPRHLVRRRGQEARLRCSPMKGHSHVYWYRQLPEEGLKFMVYLQKENIIDESGMPKERFSAEFPKEGPSILRIQQVVRGDSAAYFCASSSRDTVSHEQYFGPGTRLTVT.

This sequence joins TRBV4-3 and TRBJ2-7, with 11 positions matching TRBD2. The CDR3 extends over 15 amino acids. Germline V lookup: CDR1 LGHNA, CDR2 YSLEER. With 4 bases clipped from V and 4 bases from J, the junction kept 6 bases outside the gene matches. CDR3 in amino acids: CASSLRLAGSYEQYF. CDR3 sequence (DNA): TGCGCCAGCAGCCTCCGACTAGCGGGGTCTTACGAGCAGTACTTC.

This sequence joins TRBV6-2 or TRBV6-3 and TRBJ2-1, with a tentative D call TRBD2 (6 bases). The germline V gene has CDR1 MNHEY and CDR2 SVGEGT. The CDR3 spans 17 residues. Between the trimmed V and J ends, which lost 6 bases and 3 bases, there was a span of 21 bases. The CDR3 region has the DNA TGTGCCAGCAGCTATACGGGAACTAGCACCCTCTACAATGAGCAGTTCTTC. It encodes CASSYTGTSTLYNEQFF.

The chain uses TRBV20-1 and TRBJ1-1; D is unclear. The V end was cut by 5 bases, the J end by 6 bases, with 13 bases between. The CDR3 runs 12 residues. The germline V gene has CDR1 DFQATT and CDR2 SNEGSKA (reference sequence). The DNA of the CDR3 is TGCAGTGCTGCTTTAGAGGGTGCTGAAGCTTTCTTT. Encoded protein: CSAALEGAEAFF.

The chain has TRBV7-8 and TRBJ2-1; D is unclear. The CDR3 consists of 14 residues. Germline V lookup: CDR1 SGHVS, CDR2 FQNEAQ. V was pared by 1 base and J by 6 bases, with 10 bases between. The CDR3 DNA is TGTGCCAGCAGCTTAGGAGGACGGATCAATGAGCAGTTCTTC. Protein sequence: CASSLGGRINEQFF.

V usage is TRBV20-1 and J usage is TRBJ2-7, with TRBD2 identical over 14 bases. V was clipped by 5 bases and J by 7 bases; unmatched bases: 4. Germline-derived CDR1 and CDR2 are DFQATT and SNEGSKA (reference sequence). CDR3 size: 13 residues. CDR3 in amino acids: CSAGGTSGREQYF. CDR3 DNA: TGCAGTGCTGGAGGGACTAGCGGGAGAGAGCAGTACTTC.

The rearrangement joins TRBV12-3 or TRBV12-4 to TRBJ1-5, with D unclear. V lost 10 bases to trimming and J lost 7 bases, with 14 bases between them. This CDR3 contains 12 residues. CDR3 nucleotides: TGTGCCACCTCCGCGGCGAGCCAGCCCCAGCATTTT. This encodes CATSAASQPQHF.

The chain combines TRBV6-6 with TRBJ2-7; either TRBD1 or TRBD2 may supply D (5 bases each). The CDR3 covers 16 residues. Trimming pared 2 bases from V and 1 base from J, leaving 15 bases between. The germline gives CDR1 MNHNY, CDR2 SVGAGI (reference sequence). CDR3 sequence reads: CASSYGDRDQSYEQYF. The CDR3 region has the DNA TGTGCCAGCAGTTACGGCGACCGGGACCAGTCCTACGAGCAGTACTTC.

In this sample, this clonotype turned up a few times. J is TRBJ2-7 and V is TRBV25-1; D gene uncertain. Germline V CDR1 and CDR2: MGHDK, SYGVNS. The CDR3 is 12 amino acids. The V end lost 5 bases, the J end lost 1 base, and 6 bases lay between the germline ends. Here the CDR3 reads CASSLESYEQYF. CDR3 coding DNA: TGTGCCAGCAGTCTTGAGTCCTACGAGCAGTACTTC.

The chain recombines TRBV23-1 with TRBJ2-3; D is ambiguous. TRBV23-1 is an ORF; its function is uncertain. The CDR3 spans 17 residues. The V gene lost 0 bases and the J gene lost 2 bases, with 15 bases spanning the gap. CDR3 sequence (DNA): TGCGCCAGCAGTCAATCGGGTGCCAGCAGAGCCACAGATACGCAGTATTTT. Its translation is CASSQSGASRATDTQYF.

The chain combines TRBV6-2 or TRBV6-3 with TRBJ2-7; no clear D. The ends were cut back, 5 bases at V and 2 bases at J, with 16 bases in the middle. The length of the CDR3 is 15 residues. CDR1 MNHEY and CDR2 SVGEGT come from the germline V gene. The CDR3 is CASSKQSKATYEQYF. The DNA for the CDR3 is TGTGCCAGCAGTAAACAATCAAAAGCTACCTACGAGCAGTACTTC.

The chain combines TRBV7-3 with TRBJ1-1, with D perhaps matching TRBD1 (6 bases). Germline CDR1 reads SGHTA; CDR2 reads FQGTGA. Deletions cut 5 bases from V and 3 bases from J, with 13 bases between. The CDR3 is 14 amino acids. The CDR3 sequence: CASSRGGPDTEAFF. CDR3 sequence (DNA): TGTGCCAGCAGCAGAGGGGGTCCGGACACTGAAGCTTTCTTT.

The CDR3 coding sequence is TGCAGCGTCCAACAAGGGGGAGGTTCACACGAGCAGTACTTC. Its translation is CSVQQGGGSHEQYF. The V gene is TRBV29-1, the J gene TRBJ2-7; D may match TRBD1 or TRBD2 (6 bases each). Trimming cost V 6 bases and J 5 bases, with 20 bases left between them. This CDR3 region has 14 residues. Germline loops: CDR1 SQVTM, CDR2 ANQGSEA.

The chain couples TRBV30 to TRBJ1-2, with D possibly matching TRBD1 (6 bases). Germline CDR1 GTSNPN, CDR2 SVGIG (reference sequence). The CDR3 totals 13 residues. V dropped 0 bases and J dropped 8 bases, with 13 bases sitting between them. The CDR3 DNA reads as TGTGCCTGGAGTGTGTTGACAGGCCAGGGCTACACCTTC. Protein: CAWSVLTGQGYTF.

The CDR3 bases are TGTGCCAGCAGCTTTGGCCGGACAGGGGGCACAGATACGCAGTATTTT. Translating gives CASSFGRTGGTDTQYF. The V call is TRBV7-2, the J call TRBJ2-3, with 9 bases matching TRBD1. V shed 3 bases and J 1 base; nucleotides not matched to a gene: 5. Germline CDR1 and CDR2: SGHTA and FQGNSA. There are 16 residues in the CDR3.

There are a few counts of this clonotype. The chain carries TRBV12-3 or TRBV12-4 and TRBJ2-7; 9 bases agree with TRBD2. The CDR3 is 14 residues long. The V gene end was trimmed by 3 bases and the J gene end by 5 bases; junction bases not matched to a gene: 5. The CDR3: CASSFTAGGNEQYF. Written as DNA, the CDR3 is TGTGCCAGCAGTTTTACGGCGGGAGGGAACGAGCAGTACTTC.

This clonotype has a handful of counts. The rearrangement links TRBV5-4 to TRBJ1-1; D unresolved. Per the germline V gene, CDR1 is SGHNT and CDR2 is YYREEE (reference sequence). The CDR3 has 13 amino acids. Between the trimmed V and J ends, which lost 4 bases and 1 base, there was a span of 8 bases. In DNA, the CDR3 is TGTGCCAGCAGCCGCGACGGGAACACTGAAGCTTTCTTT. Translating it yields CASSRDGNTEAFF.

This chain connects TRBV5-1 to TRBJ1-1; D is possibly TRBD1 (5 bases). The CDR3 length is 15 residues. CDR1 SGHRS and CDR2 YFSETQ come from the germline V gene. V lost 2 bases to trimming and J lost 3 bases, with 14 bases between them. CDR3 residues: CASSFRDPTDTEAFF. CDR3 sequence (DNA): TGCGCCAGCAGCTTCAGGGATCCGACCGACACTGAAGCTTTCTTT.

This sequence joins TRBV12-3 or TRBV12-4 and TRBJ2-7; TRBD2 is a possible D gene (6 bases). Trimming pared 5 bases from V and 4 bases from J, leaving 9 bases between. The CDR3 covers 12 residues. The CDR3 sequence: CASSGGVYEQYF. CDR3 DNA sequence: TGTGCCAGCAGTGGAGGGGTTTACGAGCAGTACTTC.

The V and J genes are TRBV20-1 and TRBJ2-7; no clear D. The CDR3 loop spans 13 amino acids. V lost 5 bases, J lost 3 bases, and 14 bases lay in between. Germline assignment: CDR1 DFQATT and CDR2 SNEGSKA (reference sequence). CDR3 sequence reads: CSAQHGVNYEQYF. DNA of the CDR3: TGCAGTGCTCAACATGGAGTAAACTACGAGCAGTACTTC.

The chain uses TRBV11-1 and TRBJ2-5, with TRBD2 as a possible D gene (6 bases). V lost 4 bases and J lost 0, with 12 bases in between. CDR1 and CDR2 (germline): SGHAT, FQDESV (reference sequence). The CDR3 contains 15 residues. The CDR3: CASSSFAGYQETQYF. The CDR3, as DNA: TGTGCCAGCAGCTCCTTCGCGGGGTACCAAGAGACCCAGTACTTC.

This rearrangement joins TRBV20-1 to TRBJ2-3; D remains unclear. V was trimmed by 6 bases and J by 0 bases, leaving 16 bases between them. The CDR3 runs 15 residues. From germline, CDR1 is DFQATT and CDR2 SNEGSKA (reference sequence). DNA of the CDR3: TGCAGTGCCGAATCAAGGCAGCCGAGCACAGATACGCAGTATTTT. It encodes CSAESRQPSTDTQYF.

This rearrangement joins TRBV9 to TRBJ2-4, with D perhaps TRBD2 (5 bases). Trimming took 2 bases from V and 12 from J, leaving 9 bases between them. In germline, CDR1 is SGDLS, CDR2 YYNGEE. This CDR3 is built from 11 residues. In DNA form, the CDR3 reads TGTGCCAGCAGCGTTTCAGAGGGTCAGTACTTC. It specifies CASSVSEGQYF. Looking up the rest from reference TRBV9 and TRBJ2-4 gives the full variable domain: DSGVTQTPKHLITATGQRVTLRCSPRSGDLSVYWYQQSLDQGLQFLIQYYNGEERAKGNILERFSAQQFPDLHSELNLSSLELGDSALYFCASSVSEGQYFGAGTRLSVL.

The chain employs TRBV5-1 and TRBJ2-7; 7 nucleotides align to TRBD2. V trimming: 3 bases; J trimming: 2 bases; junction bases outside the gene matches: 2. Germline loops: CDR1 SGHRS, CDR2 YFSETQ. The CDR3 is 13 residues long. CDR3 coding DNA: TGCGCCAGCAGCTACGGGACTACCTACGAGCAGTACTTC. It codes for CASSYGTTYEQYF. Full variable domain (outside the CDR3, taken from reference TRBV5-1 and TRBJ2-7): KAGVTQTPRYLIKTRGQQVTLSCSPISGHRSVSWYQQTPGQGLQFLFEYFSETQRNKGNFPGRFSGRQFSNSRSEMNVSTLELGDSALYLCASSYGTTYEQYFGPGTRLTVT.